The 7 T cell receptor beta chains in this list originate from one sample, sequenced in a study of response to subunit inactivated influenza vaccine. TCRdb passed the RT-PCR reads through MiXCR, listing each CDR3 protein once. Of around 160,000 distinct CDR3 sequences listed, around 9.9% are singletons. Sequencing was performed on non-naive T cells sorted from PBMCs, taken 40 to 50 days after vaccination. The receptor set was obtained from a middle-aged man who received an inactivated influenza vaccine.

The V gene is TRBV15, the J gene TRBJ1-2; D gene uncertain. Trimming cost V 0 bases and J 4 bases, with 12 bases left between them. The length of the CDR3 is 15 residues. Germline CDR1 is LNHNV and CDR2 is YYDKDF (reference sequence). CDR3 protein: CATSRDKRQSYGYTF. CDR3 bases: TGTGCCACCAGCAGAGATAAGAGGCAGAGCTATGGCTACACCTTC.

The gene calls are TRBV25-1 and TRBJ2-5; D might be TRBD1 or TRBD2, each matching 5 bases. This CDR3 spans 13 amino acids. V lost 3 bases and J 4 bases, leaving 9 bases between the germline ends. CDR1 MGHDK and CDR2 SYGVNS come from the germline V gene. The CDR3 loop reads CASSDGGSETQYF. The DNA for the CDR3 is TGTGCCAGCAGTGATGGGGGTTCAGAGACCCAGTACTTC.

The chain employs TRBV5-1 and TRBJ2-5; possible D gene TRBD2, 6 bases. This CDR3 contains 16 residues. Between the trimmed V and J ends, which lost 1 base and 1 base, there was a span of 14 bases. Germline CDR1 is SGHRS and CDR2 is YFSETQ. CDR3 in DNA: TGCGCCAGCAGCTTGCAACTAGCAACAGGCCAAGAGACCCAGTACTTC. Its protein is CASSLQLATGQETQYF.

V gene TRBV5-4 combines with J gene TRBJ1-6; D may be TRBD1 (6 bases). Trimming shortened V by 0 bases and J by 18 bases, and 19 bases separated the two germline ends. The CDR3 totals 14 residues. Germline V gives CDR1 SGHNT, CDR2 YYREEE (reference sequence). CDR3 DNA: TGTGCCAGCAGCTTGGATAAATTGGGGGGCCGGCCCCACTTT. It is translated as CASSLDKLGGRPHF.

The chain is built from TRBV6-6 and TRBJ2-7; D tentatively reads TRBD1 or TRBD2 (5 bases each). Per the germline V gene, CDR1 is MNHNY and CDR2 is SVGAGI (reference sequence). The CDR3 runs 13 residues. V was pared by 0 bases and J by 9 bases, with 12 bases between. CDR3 region: CASSYSGRDGQYF. The CDR3 DNA follows: TGTGCCAGCAGTTACTCGGGCAGGGACGGGCAGTACTTC.

The V call is TRBV11-3, the J call TRBJ2-1; tentatively, D is TRBD1 or TRBD2 (5 bases each). The CDR3 runs 15 residues. CDR1 is SGHNT and CDR2 is YENEEA in the germline V gene. Trimming stripped 3 bases from V and 6 bases from J, with 15 bases between. The CDR3 sequence: CASSFGGHLLNEQFF. As DNA, the CDR3 is TGTGCCAGCAGCTTTGGGGGTCACCTACTCAATGAGCAGTTCTTC.

This clonotype was recorded a few times. The chain uses TRBV20-1 and TRBJ2-2, with D tentatively TRBD2 (6 bases). CDR3 length: 15 residues. The ends were cut back, 3 bases at V and 3 bases at J, with 14 bases in the middle. Germline loops: CDR1 DFQATT, CDR2 SNEGSKA (reference sequence). The CDR3 DNA sequence: TGCAGTGCTAGGAAGGGAGGCTCGCACACCGGGGAGCTGTTTTTT. It specifies CSARKGGSHTGELFF.